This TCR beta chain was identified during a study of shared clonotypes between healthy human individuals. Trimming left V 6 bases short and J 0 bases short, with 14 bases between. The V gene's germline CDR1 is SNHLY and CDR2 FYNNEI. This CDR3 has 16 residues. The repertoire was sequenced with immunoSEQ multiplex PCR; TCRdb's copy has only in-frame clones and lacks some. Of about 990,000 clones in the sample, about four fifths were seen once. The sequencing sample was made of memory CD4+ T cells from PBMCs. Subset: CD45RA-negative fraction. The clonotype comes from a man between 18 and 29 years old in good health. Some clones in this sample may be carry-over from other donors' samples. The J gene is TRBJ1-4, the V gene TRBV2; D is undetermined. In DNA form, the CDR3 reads TGTGCCAGCAGAGTGCCTACGGGTGCAACTAATGAAAAACTGTTTTTT. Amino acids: CASRVPTGATNEKLFF.